The 6 T cell receptor beta chains reported below all come from one sample, sequenced in a study of blood T cell repertoires in COVID-19. Sequencing was performed with immunoSEQ multiplex PCR; in TCRdb, only in-frame clones are kept and a portion is missing. This sample yields about 280,000 clones, of which roughly 90% are seen a single time; around 2% belongs to the top ten. Sequenced: peripheral blood. These receptors originate from a middle-aged man with acute or convalescent COVID-19.

This sequence joins TRBV5-1 and TRBJ2-5; TRBD1 might be the D (6 bases). The CDR3 contains 16 residues. CDR1 and CDR2 from the germline V gene are SGHRS and YFSETQ. Trimming left V 0 bases short and J 4 bases short, with 16 bases between. The CDR3 DNA sequence: TGCGCCAGCAGCTTGGTGATGGTTTTGGGGGCAGAGACCCAGTACTTC. Residues: CASSLVMVLGAETQYF.

The rearrangement links TRBV7-2 to TRBJ2-3, with 14 positions matching TRBD2. The CDR3 has 15 amino acids. J was trimmed by 5 bases and V by 5 bases; bases with no gene match: 3. The germline gives CDR1 SGHTA, CDR2 FQGNSA. CDR3 bases: TGTGCCAGCAGCGAAGGGACTAGCGGGGGAGATACGCAGTATTTT. Amino acid sequence: CASSEGTSGGDTQYF.

V gene TRBV19 combines with J gene TRBJ2-3, with 7 bases aligning to TRBD2. Trimming at V came to 2 bases and at J to 4 bases, leaving 3 bases not matched to a gene. The CDR3 is made up of 14 amino acids. Germline V CDR1 and CDR2: LNHDA, SQIVND (reference sequence). CDR3 DNA sequence: TGTGCCAGTAGTATACAGCGGGGCTCAGATACGCAGTATTTT. Its translation: CASSIQRGSDTQYF.

The chain employs TRBV15 and TRBJ2-3; the match to TRBD1 covers 8 bases. The CDR3 loop spans 14 amino acids. Germline trimming cut 5 bases from V and 2 bases from J; bases unmatched to any gene: 3. CDR1 is LNHNV, CDR2 YYDKDF, per germline (reference sequence). The CDR3 coding sequence is TGTGCCACCAGCCGGACAGGGCCCACAGATACGCAGTATTTT. This encodes CATSRTGPTDTQYF. Drawing the rest from reference TRBV15 and TRBJ2-3, the complete variable domain is DAMVIQNPRYQVTQFGKPVTLSCSQTLNHNVMYWYQQKSSQAPKLLFHYYDKDFNNEADTPDNFQSRRPNTSFCFLDIRSPGLGDTAMYLCATSRTGPTDTQYFGPGTRLTVL.

The gene calls are TRBV3-1 (or the pseudogene TRBV3-2) and TRBJ2-5; no clear D gene. Germline V gene data show CDR1 as LGHDT and CDR2 as YNNKEL (reference sequence). The V gene lost 4 bases and the J gene lost 4 bases, with 4 bases spanning the gap. The CDR3 spans 11 residues. The CDR3 nucleotides are TGTGCCAGCAGCCTTCGAGAGACCCAGTACTTC. Translated: CASSLRETQYF.

J is TRBJ2-5 and V is TRBV3-1 (or the pseudogene TRBV3-2), with 10 bases fitting TRBD2. Looked up from germline, CDR1 is LGHDT and CDR2 is YNNKEL (reference sequence). The CDR3 is 15 residues long. V lost 4 bases to trimming and J lost 5 bases; unmatched junction nucleotides: 7. The CDR3 here is CASSPVLAGVETQYF. CDR3 in DNA: TGTGCCAGCAGCCCCGTCCTAGCGGGGGTTGAGACCCAGTACTTC.